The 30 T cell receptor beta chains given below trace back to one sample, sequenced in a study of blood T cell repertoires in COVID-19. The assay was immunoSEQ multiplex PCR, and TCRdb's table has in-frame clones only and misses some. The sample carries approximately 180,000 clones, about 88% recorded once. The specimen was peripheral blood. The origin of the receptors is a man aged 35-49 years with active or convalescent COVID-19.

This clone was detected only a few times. The CDR3 nucleotides are TGTGCCAGCAGCTTAGACCCTAGGGGGTCCACTGAAGCTTTCTTT. Protein product: CASSLDPRGSTEAFF. The J gene is TRBJ1-1, the V gene TRBV7-6, with D possibly matching TRBD1 (6 bases). Trimming pared 1 base from V and 4 bases from J, leaving 13 bases between. The CDR3 runs to 15 residues. CDR1 is SGHVS and CDR2 is FNYEAQ in the germline V gene.

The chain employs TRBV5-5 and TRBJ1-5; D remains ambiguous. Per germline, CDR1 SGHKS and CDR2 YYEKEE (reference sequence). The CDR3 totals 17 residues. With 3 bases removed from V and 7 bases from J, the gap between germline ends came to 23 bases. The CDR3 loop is CASSSTREAVRGQPQHF. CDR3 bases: TGTGCCAGCAGCTCAACAAGGGAAGCGGTACGGGGACAGCCCCAGCATTTT.

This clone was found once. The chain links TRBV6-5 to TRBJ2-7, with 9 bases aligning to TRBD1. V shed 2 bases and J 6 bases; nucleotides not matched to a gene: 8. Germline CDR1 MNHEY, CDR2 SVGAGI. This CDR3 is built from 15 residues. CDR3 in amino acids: CASSYTGTGPGEQYF. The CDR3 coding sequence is TGTGCCAGCAGTTACACCGGGACAGGGCCGGGCGAGCAGTACTTC.

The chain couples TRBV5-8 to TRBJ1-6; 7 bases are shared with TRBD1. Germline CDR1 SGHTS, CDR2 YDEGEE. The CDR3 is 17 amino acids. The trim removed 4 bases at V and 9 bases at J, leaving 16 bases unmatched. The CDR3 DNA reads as TGTGCCAGCAGCAAAACAGGGGTTCCTCGGTATGTTTCACCCCTCCACTTT. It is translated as CASSKTGVPRYVSPLHF.

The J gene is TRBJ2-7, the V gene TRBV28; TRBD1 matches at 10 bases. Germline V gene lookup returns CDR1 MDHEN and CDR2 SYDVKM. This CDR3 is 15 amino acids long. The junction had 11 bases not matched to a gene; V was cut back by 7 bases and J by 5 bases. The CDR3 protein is CASTEMTGGTDEQYF. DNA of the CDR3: TGTGCCAGCACCGAAATGACAGGGGGCACCGACGAGCAGTACTTC. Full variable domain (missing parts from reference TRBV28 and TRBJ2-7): DVKVTQSSRYLVKRTGEKVFLECVQDMDHENMFWYRQDPGLGLRLIYFSYDVKMKEKGDIPEGYSVSREKKERFSLILESASTNQTSMYLCASTEMTGGTDEQYFGPGTRLTVT.

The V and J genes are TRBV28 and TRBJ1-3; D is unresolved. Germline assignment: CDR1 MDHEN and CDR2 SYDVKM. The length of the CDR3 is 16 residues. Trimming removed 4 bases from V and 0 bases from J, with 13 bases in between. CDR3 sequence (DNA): TGTGCCAGCAGTTCCCCGACGGGAGTCTCTGGAAACACCATATATTTT. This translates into CASSSPTGVSGNTIYF.

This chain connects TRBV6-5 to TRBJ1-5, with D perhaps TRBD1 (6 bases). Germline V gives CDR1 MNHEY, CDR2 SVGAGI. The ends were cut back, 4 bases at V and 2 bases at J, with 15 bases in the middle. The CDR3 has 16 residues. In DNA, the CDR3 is TGTGCCAGCAGTTCCAGGGGAGTAGAGGGCAATCAGCCCCAGCATTTT. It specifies CASSSRGVEGNQPQHF.

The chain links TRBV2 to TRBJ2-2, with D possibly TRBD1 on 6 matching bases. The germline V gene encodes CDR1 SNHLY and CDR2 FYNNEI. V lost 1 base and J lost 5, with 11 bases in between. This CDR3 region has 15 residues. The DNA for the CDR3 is TGTGCCAGCAGTGAAGTTGGACAGTTAACCGGGGAGCTGTTTTTT. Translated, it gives CASSEVGQLTGELFF.

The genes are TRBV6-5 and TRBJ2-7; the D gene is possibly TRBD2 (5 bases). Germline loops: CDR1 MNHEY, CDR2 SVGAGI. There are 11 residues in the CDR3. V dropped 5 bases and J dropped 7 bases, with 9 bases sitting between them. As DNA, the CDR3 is TGTGCCAGCAGTCAACAGCGGGAGCAGTACTTC. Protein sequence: CASSQQREQYF.

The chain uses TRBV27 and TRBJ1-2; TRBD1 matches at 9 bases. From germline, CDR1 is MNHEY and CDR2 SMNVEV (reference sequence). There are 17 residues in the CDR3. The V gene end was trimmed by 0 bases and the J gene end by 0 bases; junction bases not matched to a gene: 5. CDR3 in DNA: TGTGCCAGCAGTTTATCATGGACAGGGGCCCCTAACTATGGCTACACCTTC. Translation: CASSLSWTGAPNYGYTF.

CDR3 loop: CASSHLFGRVNNEQFF. DNA of the CDR3: TGTGCCAGCAGCCACCTCTTCGGGAGAGTCAACAATGAGCAGTTCTTC. The chain links TRBV11-2 to TRBJ2-1; D is perhaps TRBD2 (6 bases). Germline loops: CDR1 SGHAT, CDR2 FQNNGV. Between the trimmed V and J ends, which lost 5 bases and 5 bases, there was a span of 19 bases. CDR3 length: 16 residues.

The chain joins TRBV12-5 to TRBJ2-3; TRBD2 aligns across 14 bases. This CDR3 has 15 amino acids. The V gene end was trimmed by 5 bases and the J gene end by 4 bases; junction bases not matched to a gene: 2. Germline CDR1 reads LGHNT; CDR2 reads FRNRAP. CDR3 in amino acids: CASGKTSGGADTQYF. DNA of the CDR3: TGTGCTAGTGGTAAGACTAGCGGGGGGGCAGATACGCAGTATTTT.

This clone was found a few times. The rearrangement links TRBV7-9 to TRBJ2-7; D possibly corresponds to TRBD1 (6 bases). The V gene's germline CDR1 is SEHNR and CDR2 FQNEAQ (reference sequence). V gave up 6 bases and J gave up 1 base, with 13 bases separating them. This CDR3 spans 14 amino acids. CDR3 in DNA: TGTGCCAGCAGGGAGCAGGGGAATTCCTACGAGCAGTACTTC. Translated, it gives CASREQGNSYEQYF.

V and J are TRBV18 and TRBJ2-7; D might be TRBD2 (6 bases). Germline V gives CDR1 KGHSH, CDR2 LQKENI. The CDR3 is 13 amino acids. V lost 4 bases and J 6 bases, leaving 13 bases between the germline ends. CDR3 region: CASSRERVSEQYF. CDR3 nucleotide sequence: TGTGCCAGCTCACGGGAGCGGGTATCCGAGCAGTACTTC.

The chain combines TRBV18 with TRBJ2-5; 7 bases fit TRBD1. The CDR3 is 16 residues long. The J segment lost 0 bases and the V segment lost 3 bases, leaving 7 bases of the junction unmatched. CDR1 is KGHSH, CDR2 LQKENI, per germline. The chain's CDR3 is CASSPTTGMYQETQYF. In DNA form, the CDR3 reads TGTGCCAGCTCACCCACGACAGGGATGTACCAAGAGACCCAGTACTTC.

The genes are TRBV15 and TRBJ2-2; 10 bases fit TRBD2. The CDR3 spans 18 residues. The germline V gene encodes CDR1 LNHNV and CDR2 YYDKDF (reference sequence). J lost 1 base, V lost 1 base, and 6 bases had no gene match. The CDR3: CATSRAWSSGRNTGELFF. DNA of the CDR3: TGTGCCACCAGCAGAGCTTGGTCTAGCGGGAGGAACACCGGGGAGCTGTTTTTT. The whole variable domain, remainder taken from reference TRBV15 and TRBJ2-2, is DAMVIQNPRYQVTQFGKPVTLSCSQTLNHNVMYWYQQKSSQAPKLLFHYYDKDFNNEADTPDNFQSRRPNTSFCFLDIRSPGLGDTAMYLCATSRAWSSGRNTGELFFGEGSRLTVL.

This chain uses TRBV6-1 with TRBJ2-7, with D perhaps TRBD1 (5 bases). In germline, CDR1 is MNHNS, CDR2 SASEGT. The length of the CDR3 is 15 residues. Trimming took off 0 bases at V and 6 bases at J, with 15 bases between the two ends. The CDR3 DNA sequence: TGTGCCAGCAGTGAAGCGCTAAATTCAGGGTTCGAGCAGTACTTC. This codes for CASSEALNSGFEQYF.

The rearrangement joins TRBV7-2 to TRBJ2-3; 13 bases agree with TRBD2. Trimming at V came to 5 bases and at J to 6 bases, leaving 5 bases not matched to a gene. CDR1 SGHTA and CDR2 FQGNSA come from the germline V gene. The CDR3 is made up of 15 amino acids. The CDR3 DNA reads TGTGCCAGCAGCACTAGCGGGGGGGCCTCGGATACGCAGTATTTT. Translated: CASSTSGGASDTQYF.

The CDR3 spells CASSPIDRNYGYTF. In DNA, the CDR3 is TGTGCCAGCAGTCCTATCGACAGAAACTATGGCTACACCTTC. This chain joins TRBV6-5 and TRBJ1-2; weak D call: TRBD1 (5 bases). Germline V gene lookup returns CDR1 MNHEY and CDR2 SVGAGI. V was trimmed by 5 bases and J by 2 bases, leaving 12 bases between them. The CDR3 length is 14 residues.

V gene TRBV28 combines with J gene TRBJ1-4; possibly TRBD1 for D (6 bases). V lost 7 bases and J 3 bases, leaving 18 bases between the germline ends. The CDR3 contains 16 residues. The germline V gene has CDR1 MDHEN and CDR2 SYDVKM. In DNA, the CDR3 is TGTGCCAGCACCCAACCCCTGGGACAACCTAATGAAAAACTGTTTTTT. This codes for CASTQPLGQPNEKLFF.

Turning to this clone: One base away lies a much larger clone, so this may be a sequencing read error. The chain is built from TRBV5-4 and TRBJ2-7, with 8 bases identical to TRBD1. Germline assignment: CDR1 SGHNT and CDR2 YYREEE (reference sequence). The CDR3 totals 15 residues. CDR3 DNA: TGTACCAGCAGCTTGGCGACAGGGGCTTCCTACGAGCAGTACTTC. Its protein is CTSSLATGASYEQYF.

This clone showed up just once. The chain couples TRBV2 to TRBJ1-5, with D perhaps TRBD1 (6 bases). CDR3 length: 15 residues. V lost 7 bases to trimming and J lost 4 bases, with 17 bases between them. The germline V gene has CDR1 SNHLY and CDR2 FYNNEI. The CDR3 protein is CASTQTGSENQPQHF. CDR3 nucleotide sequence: TGTGCCAGCACCCAAACAGGGAGTGAGAATCAGCCCCAGCATTTT.

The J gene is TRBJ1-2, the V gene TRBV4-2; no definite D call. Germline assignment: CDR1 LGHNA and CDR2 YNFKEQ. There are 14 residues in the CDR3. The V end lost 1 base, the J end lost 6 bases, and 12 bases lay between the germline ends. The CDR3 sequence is CASSQVFGGDGYTF. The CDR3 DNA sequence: TGTGCCAGCAGCCAAGTATTCGGAGGAGATGGCTACACCTTC.

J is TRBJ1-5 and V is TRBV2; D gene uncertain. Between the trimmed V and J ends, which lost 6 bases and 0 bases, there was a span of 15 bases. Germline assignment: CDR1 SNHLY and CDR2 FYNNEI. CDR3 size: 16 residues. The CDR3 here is CASRPSRPGSNQPQHF. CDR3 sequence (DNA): TGTGCCAGCAGGCCATCTCGGCCAGGTAGCAATCAGCCCCAGCATTTT.

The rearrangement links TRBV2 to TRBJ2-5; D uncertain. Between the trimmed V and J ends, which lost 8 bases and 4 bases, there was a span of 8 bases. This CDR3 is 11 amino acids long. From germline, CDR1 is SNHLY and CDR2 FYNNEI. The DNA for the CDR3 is TGTGCCAGCCAACTTTCAGAGACCCAGTACTTC. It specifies CASQLSETQYF.

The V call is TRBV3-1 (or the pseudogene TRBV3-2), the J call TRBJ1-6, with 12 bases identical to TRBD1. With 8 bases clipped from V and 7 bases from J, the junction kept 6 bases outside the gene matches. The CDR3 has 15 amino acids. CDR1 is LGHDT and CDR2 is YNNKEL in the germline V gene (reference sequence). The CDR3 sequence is CASQGQGAQNSPLHF. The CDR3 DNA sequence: TGTGCCAGCCAGGGACAGGGGGCGCAAAATTCACCCCTCCACTTT.

CDR3 nucleotides: TGTGCCAGCAGCCAAGAACAGGTCAAACTAATTTATGGCTACACCTTC. Translation: CASSQEQVKLIYGYTF. The genes are TRBV3-1 (or the pseudogene TRBV3-2) and TRBJ1-2, with D possibly matching TRBD1 (5 bases). Per germline, CDR1 LGHDT and CDR2 YNNKEL (reference sequence). The ends were cut back, 0 bases at V and 5 bases at J, with 16 bases in the middle. The CDR3 has 16 residues.

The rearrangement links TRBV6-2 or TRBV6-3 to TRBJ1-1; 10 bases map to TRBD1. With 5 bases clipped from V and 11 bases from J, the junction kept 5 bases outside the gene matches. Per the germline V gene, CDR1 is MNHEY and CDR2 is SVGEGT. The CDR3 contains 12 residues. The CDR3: CASSPGTGVAFF. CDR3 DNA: TGTGCCAGCAGTCCCGGGACAGGGGTTGCTTTCTTT.

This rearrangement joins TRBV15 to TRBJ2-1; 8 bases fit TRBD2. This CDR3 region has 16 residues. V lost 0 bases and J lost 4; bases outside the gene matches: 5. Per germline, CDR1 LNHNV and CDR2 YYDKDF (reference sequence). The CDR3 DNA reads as TGTGCCACCAGCAGAGAGGGAACTAGCGGTTACAATGAGCAGTTCTTC. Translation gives CATSREGTSGYNEQFF.

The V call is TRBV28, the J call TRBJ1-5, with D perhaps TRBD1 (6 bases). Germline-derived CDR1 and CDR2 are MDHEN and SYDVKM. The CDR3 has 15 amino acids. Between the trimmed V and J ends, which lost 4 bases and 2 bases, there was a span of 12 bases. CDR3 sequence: CASSSQGFGNQPQHF. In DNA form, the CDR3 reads TGTGCCAGCAGTTCACAGGGTTTTGGCAATCAGCCCCAGCATTTT.